Given below is one TCR beta chain in context. Its antigen is not identified. Per the germline V gene, CDR1 is LGHNA and CDR2 is YSLEER. This CDR3 is 13 amino acids long. With 1 base removed from V and 7 bases from J, the gap between germline ends came to 10 bases. TCRdb independently ran MiXCR on the RT-PCR reads; one entry per CDR3 protein. Among approximately 520,000 distinct CDR3 sequences listed, less than 30% were seen once. The data were obtained in a study of response to subunit inactivated influenza vaccine. Study-wide points: Seasonal influenza vaccination, on each occasion, was suggested by the authors to recruit few new T cells.

This chain joins TRBV4-3 and TRBJ2-5; D is uncertain. The receptor was derived from a man aged 50 to 59 who received an inactivated influenza vaccine. Specimen: CD4+ T cells sorted from PBMCs, collected more than 4 days after vaccination. As DNA, the CDR3 is TGCGCCAGCAGCCAAGGGGCCTCAGGGACCCAGTACTTC. This translates into CASSQGASGTQYF.